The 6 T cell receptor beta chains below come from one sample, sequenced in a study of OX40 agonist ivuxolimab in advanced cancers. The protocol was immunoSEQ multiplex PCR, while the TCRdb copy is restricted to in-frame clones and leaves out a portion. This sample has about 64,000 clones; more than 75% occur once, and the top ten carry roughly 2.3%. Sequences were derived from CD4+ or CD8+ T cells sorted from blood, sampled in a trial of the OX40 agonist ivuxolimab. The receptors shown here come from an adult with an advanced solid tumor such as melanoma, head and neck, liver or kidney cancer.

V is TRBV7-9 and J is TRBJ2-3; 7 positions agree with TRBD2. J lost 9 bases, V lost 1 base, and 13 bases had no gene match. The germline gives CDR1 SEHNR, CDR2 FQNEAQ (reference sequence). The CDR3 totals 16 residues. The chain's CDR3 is CASSLGPSGIQGTQYF. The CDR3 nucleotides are TGTGCCAGCAGCTTAGGTCCGAGCGGGATTCAAGGCACGCAGTATTTT.

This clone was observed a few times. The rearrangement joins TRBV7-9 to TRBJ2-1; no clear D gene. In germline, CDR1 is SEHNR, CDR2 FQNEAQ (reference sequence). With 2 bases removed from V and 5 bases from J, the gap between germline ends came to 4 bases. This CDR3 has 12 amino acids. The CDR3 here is CASSLFNNEQFF. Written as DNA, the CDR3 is TGTGCCAGCAGCTTATTCAACAATGAGCAGTTCTTC.

The DNA of the CDR3 is TGTGCCAGCAAGCGGGACACACGTTCAACTAATGAAAAACTGTTTTTT. This sequence encodes CASKRDTRSTNEKLFF. The V and J genes are TRBV27 and TRBJ1-4, with D maybe TRBD1 (6 bases). Germline assignment: CDR1 MNHEY and CDR2 SMNVEV (reference sequence). The CDR3 runs 16 residues. The V end was cut by 7 bases, the J end by 0 bases, with 15 bases between.

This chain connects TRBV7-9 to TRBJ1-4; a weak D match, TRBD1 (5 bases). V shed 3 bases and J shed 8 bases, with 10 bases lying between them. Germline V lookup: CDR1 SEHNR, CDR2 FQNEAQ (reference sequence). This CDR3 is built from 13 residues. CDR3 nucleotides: TGTGCCAGCAGCTTTGGGGGAGGAGAAAAACTGTTTTTT. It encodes CASSFGGGEKLFF.

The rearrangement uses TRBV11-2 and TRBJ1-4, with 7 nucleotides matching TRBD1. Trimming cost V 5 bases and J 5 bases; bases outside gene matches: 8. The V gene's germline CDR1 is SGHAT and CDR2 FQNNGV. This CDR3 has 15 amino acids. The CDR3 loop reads CASSPTGQLNEKLFF. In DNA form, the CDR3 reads TGTGCCAGCAGCCCGACGGGACAGCTAAATGAAAAACTGTTTTTT.

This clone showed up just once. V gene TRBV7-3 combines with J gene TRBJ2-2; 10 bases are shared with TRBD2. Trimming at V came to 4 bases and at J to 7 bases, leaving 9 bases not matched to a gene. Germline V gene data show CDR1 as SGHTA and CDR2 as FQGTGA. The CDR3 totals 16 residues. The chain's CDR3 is CASSSQSGRAGGELFF. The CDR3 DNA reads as TGTGCCAGCAGCTCACAAAGCGGGAGGGCCGGCGGGGAGCTGTTTTTT.